The 24 T cell receptor beta chains given below trace back to one sample, sequenced in a study of CD8+CD57+ T cells in acquired aplastic anemia. Genomic DNA constituted the template upon which TCR beta VDJ and CDR3 profiling was performed. TCRdb recomputed calls from the reads with MiXCR, one row per CDR3 protein. The sample has roughly 500,000 distinct CDR3 sequences, more than 25% seen once; the top ten hold less than 1%. Patients sequenced had flow cytometry evidence of CD8+CD57+ cell expansion. Sequenced sample: sorted CD4+, CD8+, or CD8+CD57+ T cells (not recorded which) from PBMCs. The receptors shown here come from a human donor with aplastic anemia.

The chain is built from TRBV5-6 and TRBJ1-3, with TRBD1 as a possible D gene (5 bases). Trimming shortened V by 5 bases and J by 0 bases, and 9 bases separated the two germline ends. Germline loops: CDR1 SGHDT, CDR2 YYEEEE. The CDR3 is made up of 14 amino acids. DNA for the CDR3: TGTGCCAGCAGTTCAGGACACTCTGGAAACACCATATATTTT. This encodes CASSSGHSGNTIYF.

Concerning this clonotype itself: A read error may be the cause here, since a much bigger clone is one base away. The CDR3: CATSRHGRAYTGELFF. For the CDR3, the DNA is TGTGCCACCAGCAGACACGGGAGAGCGTACACCGGGGAGCTGTTTTTT. V usage is TRBV15 and J usage is TRBJ2-2; possible D gene TRBD2, 6 bases. Trimming shortened V by 2 bases and J by 3 bases, and 13 bases separated the two germline ends. Germline V gene sequence: CDR1 LNHNV, CDR2 YYDKDF (reference sequence). The CDR3 contains 16 residues.

A note on this clonotype: With a much larger clone just one base away, this may be a read error. The chain is built from TRBV11-3 and TRBJ2-7, with D tentatively TRBD1 or TRBD2 (5 bases each). Germline V gene sequence: CDR1 SGHNT, CDR2 YENEEA. CDR3 length: 14 residues. This CDR3 is CASSLGSRMGEQHF. The CDR3, as DNA: TGTGCCAGCAGCTTAGGTTCACGTATGGGGGAGCAGCACTTC.

The sample holds many counts of this clonotype. CDR3 sequence (DNA): TGTGCCAGTACCCGGGGGGATGCAACTAATGAAAAACTGTTTTTT. Its protein product is CASTRGDATNEKLFF. The chain joins TRBV19 to TRBJ1-4, with a weak D call TRBD1 (5 bases). The CDR3 consists of 15 residues. The germline CDR1 and CDR2 sequences are LNHDA and SQIVND (reference sequence). V was cut by 7 bases and J by 0 bases, with 12 bases left in between.

This clonotype came up a few times. CDR3 coding DNA: TGCAGCAGCAAAGGGGCGGATACGCAGTATTTT. It yields the protein CSSKGADTQYF. V usage is TRBV29-1 and J usage is TRBJ2-3, with a tentative D call TRBD1 (5 bases). Germline CDR1 is SQVTM and CDR2 is ANQGSEA. Between the trimmed V and J ends, which lost 8 bases and 6 bases, there was a span of 12 bases. The CDR3 consists of 11 residues.

V and J are TRBV19 and TRBJ1-1, with TRBD1 identical over 9 bases. This CDR3 has 11 residues. Germline V gene data show CDR1 as LNHDA and CDR2 as SQIVND (reference sequence). Germline trimming cut 9 bases from V and 10 bases from J; bases unmatched to any gene: 6. CDR3 nucleotides: TGTGCCAGCGCCCCGGGACAGGGAGCTTTCTTT. Translating it yields CASAPGQGAFF.

The chain recombines TRBV24-1 with TRBJ1-3; D possibly corresponds to TRBD1 (5 bases). Trimming left V 9 bases short and J 2 bases short, with 19 bases between. Germline V CDR1 and CDR2: KGHDR, SFDVKD. The CDR3 consists of 16 residues. The CDR3 sequence is CATSRDDRETGNTIYF. CDR3 nucleotides: TGTGCCACCTCCAGGGACGACCGGGAGACTGGAAACACCATATATTTT.

The chain joins TRBV18 to TRBJ2-7; no definite D call. The CDR3 covers 11 residues. Germline CDR1 reads KGHSH; CDR2 reads LQKENI. Trimming removed 3 bases from V and 5 bases from J, with 5 bases in between. The DNA of the CDR3 is TGTGCCAGCTCACCTAAGGACGAGCAGTACTTC. Its protein is CASSPKDEQYF.

This clonotype was seen many times. The V gene is TRBV2, the J gene TRBJ1-6; a weak D match, TRBD1 (6 bases). Germline V CDR1 and CDR2: SNHLY, FYNNEI. The CDR3 spans 16 residues. V dropped 5 bases and J dropped 5 bases, with 16 bases sitting between them. CDR3 region: CASSNPATGNNSPLHF. The DNA of the CDR3 is TGTGCCAGCAGTAACCCGGCGACAGGAAATAATTCACCCCTCCACTTT.

This clonotype was picked up many times. The V and J genes are TRBV19 and TRBJ1-6; D gene ambiguous. Germline lookup yields CDR1 LNHDA and CDR2 SQIVND (reference sequence). The CDR3 runs to 13 residues. Trimming removed 6 bases from V and 6 bases from J, with 9 bases in between. The CDR3 sequence is CASREGFNSPLHF. The CDR3 nucleotides read TGTGCCAGTAGGGAAGGGTTTAATTCACCCCTCCACTTT.

The table lists this clonotype with a few counts. The genes are TRBV9 and TRBJ2-2; D is tentatively TRBD1 or TRBD2 (6 bases each). The CDR3 consists of 16 residues. Germline-derived CDR1 and CDR2 are SGDLS and YYNGEE. V gave up 5 bases and J gave up 0 bases, with 14 bases separating them. The CDR3 DNA sequence: TGTGCCAGCAGTTGGGGGGCGACCGCGAACACCGGGGAGCTGTTTTTT. Residues: CASSWGATANTGELFF.

The genes are TRBV4-2 and TRBJ2-1; 11 nucleotides line up with TRBD2. V lost 0 bases and J lost 7; bases outside the gene matches: 5. Germline V gene data show CDR1 as LGHNA and CDR2 as YNFKEQ. The CDR3 is 16 amino acids. The DNA of the CDR3 is TGTGCCAGCAGCCAAGATGTAGCGGGGGGGCTGAATGAGCAGTTCTTC. Translating gives CASSQDVAGGLNEQFF.

This clonotype was found many times. The V gene is TRBV29-1, the J gene TRBJ2-4, with D perhaps assigned TRBD1 or TRBD2 (6 bases each). Trimming removed 4 bases from V and 8 bases from J, with 12 bases in between. This CDR3 comprises 12 residues. Germline CDR1 is SQVTM and CDR2 is ANQGSEA. CDR3 residues: CSVAGAGYIQYF. CDR3 DNA: TGCAGCGTTGCGGGGGCCGGTTACATTCAGTACTTC.

This clonotype has a single count. The V gene is TRBV2, the J gene TRBJ1-1; TRBD1 matches 9 bases. V trimming: 6 bases; J trimming: 8 bases; junction bases outside the gene matches: 10. There are 14 residues in the CDR3. Germline CDR1 is SNHLY and CDR2 is FYNNEI. CDR3 amino acids: CASSLAGTGSEAFF. For the CDR3, the DNA is TGTGCCAGCAGCCTAGCCGGGACAGGGAGCGAAGCTTTCTTT.

This clonotype was seen a handful of times. The V gene is TRBV11-2, the J gene TRBJ2-2; D perhaps matches TRBD2 (5 bases). The germline V gene encodes CDR1 SGHAT and CDR2 FQNNGV. Trimming took 4 bases from V and 3 from J, leaving 15 bases between them. The CDR3 extends over 16 amino acids. The CDR3 DNA is TGTGCCAGCAGCTGGCCCCTTAACGGGGACACCGGGGAGCTGTTTTTT. Residues: CASSWPLNGDTGELFF.

The rearrangement joins TRBV5-1 to TRBJ2-5, with 9 bases that match TRBD2. The CDR3 sequence is 16 residues long. In germline, CDR1 is SGHRS, CDR2 YFSETQ. With 0 bases clipped from V and 0 bases from J, the junction kept 3 bases outside the gene matches. In nucleotides, the CDR3 is TGCGCCAGCAGCTTGGACCAGCGGGGGGACCAAGAGACCCAGTACTTC. Translating it yields CASSLDQRGDQETQYF.

This clonotype was observed many times. The J gene is TRBJ1-2, the V gene TRBV25-1; D is possibly TRBD1 (5 bases). Germline loops: CDR1 MGHDK, CDR2 SYGVNS. With 6 bases removed from V and 2 bases from J, the gap between germline ends came to 19 bases. The CDR3 has 16 amino acids. The CDR3 here is CASSAPPGGGNYGYTF. The CDR3 DNA sequence: TGTGCCAGCAGCGCTCCTCCGGGGGGGGGGAACTATGGCTACACCTTC.

This clonotype came up a few times. This sequence joins TRBV2 and TRBJ2-7; the match to TRBD1 covers 9 bases. The CDR3 consists of 13 residues. V was pared by 6 bases and J by 3 bases, with 3 bases of the junction left unmatched. CDR1 is SNHLY and CDR2 is FYNNEI in the germline V gene. CDR3 in amino acids: CASRETGGYEQYF. In DNA, the CDR3 is TGTGCCAGCAGAGAGACAGGGGGCTACGAGCAGTACTTC.

The CDR3 spells CASSPRGNPSYEQYF. In nucleotides, the CDR3 is TGTGCCAGCAGCCCTCGGGGAAATCCCTCCTACGAGCAGTACTTC. The V call is TRBV9, the J call TRBJ2-7; tentatively, D is TRBD2 (5 bases). CDR3 size: 15 residues. In germline, CDR1 is SGDLS, CDR2 YYNGEE. V was pared by 4 bases and J by 0 bases, with 14 bases between.

This chain connects TRBV19 to TRBJ2-7, with 9 bases that match TRBD1. Trimming cost V 5 bases and J 0 bases; bases outside gene matches: 14. The germline V gene encodes CDR1 LNHDA and CDR2 SQIVND (reference sequence). This CDR3 spans 18 amino acids. The CDR3 coding sequence is TGTGCCAGTAGTCTCCGCGGTACAGGGGGCCCGAACTCCTACGAGCAGTACTTC. Translation: CASSLRGTGGPNSYEQYF.

V usage is TRBV5-1 and J usage is TRBJ2-7; 7 nucleotides agree with TRBD1. The CDR3 contains 15 residues. Per the germline V gene, CDR1 is SGHRS and CDR2 is YFSETQ. V was pared by 2 bases and J by 2 bases, with 7 bases of the junction left unmatched. CDR3 in amino acids: CASSLGQALAYEQYF. The CDR3 DNA is TGCGCCAGCAGCTTAGGACAGGCCCTCGCCTACGAGCAGTACTTC.

In this sample, this clonotype turned up many times. V usage is TRBV10-3 and J usage is TRBJ2-7; 10 bases match TRBD1. The germline gives CDR1 ENHRY, CDR2 SYGVKD. J lost 2 bases, V lost 6 bases, and 4 bases had no gene match. The CDR3 has 14 amino acids. Written as DNA, the CDR3 is TGTGCCATCAGCCCGGGACAGGGGCCCTACGAGCAGTACTTC. Translation gives CAISPGQGPYEQYF.

This clonotype showed up many times. The rearrangement joins TRBV11-2 to TRBJ2-7, with no clear D. Germline V CDR1 and CDR2: SGHAT, FQNNGV. V lost 7 bases and J 5 bases, leaving 12 bases between the germline ends. This CDR3 has 12 amino acids. CDR3 coding DNA: TGTGCCAGCACCATCGGCAGAGACGAGCAGTACTTC. Its translation: CASTIGRDEQYF.

This clonotype was counted a few times. The chain is built from TRBV7-2 and TRBJ1-2, with a possible D match to TRBD1 (5 bases). V lost 0 bases to trimming and J lost 6 bases, with 8 bases between them. This CDR3 contains 13 residues. Looked up from germline, CDR1 is SGHTA and CDR2 is FQGNSA. The CDR3 region has the DNA TGTGCCAGCAGCTTAGCCAGGGAGGATGGCTACACCTTC. It is translated as CASSLAREDGYTF.